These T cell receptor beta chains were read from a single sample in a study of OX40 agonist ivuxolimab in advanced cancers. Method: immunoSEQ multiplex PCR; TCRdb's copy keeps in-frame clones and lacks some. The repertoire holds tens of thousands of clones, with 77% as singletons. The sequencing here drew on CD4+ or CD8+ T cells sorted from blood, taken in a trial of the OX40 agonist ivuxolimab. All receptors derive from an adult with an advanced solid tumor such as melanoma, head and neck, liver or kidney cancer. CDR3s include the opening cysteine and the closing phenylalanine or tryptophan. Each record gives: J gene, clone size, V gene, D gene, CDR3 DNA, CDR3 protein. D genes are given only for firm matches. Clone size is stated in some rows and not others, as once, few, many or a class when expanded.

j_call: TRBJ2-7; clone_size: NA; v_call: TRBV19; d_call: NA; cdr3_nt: TGTGCCAGTAGGGGCTCCTACGAGCAGTACTTC; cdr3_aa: CASRGSYEQYF
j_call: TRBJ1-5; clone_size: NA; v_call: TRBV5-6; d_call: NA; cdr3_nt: TGTGCCAGCAGCTTGGGCCTACAGGGCAATCAGCCCCAGCATTTT; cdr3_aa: CASSLGLQGNQPQHF
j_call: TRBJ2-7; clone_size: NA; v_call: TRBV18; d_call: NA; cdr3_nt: TGTGCCAGCTCACCCCGGACCGGCTACGAGCAGTACTTC; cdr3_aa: CASSPRTGYEQYF
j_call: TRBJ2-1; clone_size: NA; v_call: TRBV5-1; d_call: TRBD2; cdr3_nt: TGCGCCAGCGGGCCGGGACTAGCGGGGATTAGCTCCTACAATGAGCAGTTCTTC; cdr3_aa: CASGPGLAGISSYNEQFF
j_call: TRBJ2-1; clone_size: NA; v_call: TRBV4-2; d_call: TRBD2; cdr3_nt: TGTGCCAGCAGCCATGTAGCGGGAGGGTACAATGAGCAGTTCTTC; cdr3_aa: CASSHVAGGYNEQFF
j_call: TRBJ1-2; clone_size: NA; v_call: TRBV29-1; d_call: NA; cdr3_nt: TGCAGCGTCCGCACCGGGACGGGATATGGCTACACCTTC; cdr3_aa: CSVRTGTGYGYTF
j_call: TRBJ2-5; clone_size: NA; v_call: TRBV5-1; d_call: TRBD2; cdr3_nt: TGCGCCAGCCAATCAGCGGGAGGCGGGGAGACCCAGTACTTC; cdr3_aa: CASQSAGGGETQYF
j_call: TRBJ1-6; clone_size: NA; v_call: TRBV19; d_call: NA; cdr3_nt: TGTGCCAGTAGTATAGTGGCAGCTCCGACCTTCGTCCAAATTTCACCCCTCCACTTT; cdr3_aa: CASSIVAAPTFVQISPLHF
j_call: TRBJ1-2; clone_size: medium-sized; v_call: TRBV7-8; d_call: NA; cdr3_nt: TGTGCCAGCAGCTTAGGCCGCAGGCCTGCTAACTATGGCTACACCTTC; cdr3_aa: CASSLGRRPANYGYTF
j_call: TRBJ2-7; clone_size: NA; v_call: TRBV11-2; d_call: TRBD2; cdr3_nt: TGTGCCAGCAGCCCTAACCTAGCGGCCTCCTACGAGCAGTACTTC; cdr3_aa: CASSPNLAASYEQYF
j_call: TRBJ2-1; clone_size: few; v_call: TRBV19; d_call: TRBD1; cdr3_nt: TGTGCCAGTAGGGGACAGGGGGCCTACAATGAGCAGTTCTTC; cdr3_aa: CASRGQGAYNEQFF
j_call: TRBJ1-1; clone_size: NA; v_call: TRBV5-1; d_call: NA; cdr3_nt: TGCGCCAGCAGCTTGTGGTCAGAGAGTGGCACTGAAGCTTTCTTT; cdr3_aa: CASSLWSESGTEAFF
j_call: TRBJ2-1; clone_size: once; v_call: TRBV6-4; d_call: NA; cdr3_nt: TGTGCCAGCAGTGACGGGGTGGGAGCGTCCTACAATGAGCAGTTCTTC; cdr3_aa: CASSDGVGASYNEQFF
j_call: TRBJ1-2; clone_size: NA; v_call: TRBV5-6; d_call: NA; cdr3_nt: TGTGCCAGCAGCTGGGATCCTCTGGGGTCCGGTGGCTACACCTTC; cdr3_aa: CASSWDPLGSGGYTF
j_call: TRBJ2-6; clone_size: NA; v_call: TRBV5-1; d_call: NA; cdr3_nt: TGCGCCAGCAGCATACCCGGGAGATCTGGGGCCAACGTCCTGACTTTC; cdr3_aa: CASSIPGRSGANVLTF
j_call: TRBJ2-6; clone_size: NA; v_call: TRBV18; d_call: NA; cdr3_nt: TGTGCCAGCTCATCAACAGCGACGGGGGCCAACGTCCTGACTTTC; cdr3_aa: CASSSTATGANVLTF
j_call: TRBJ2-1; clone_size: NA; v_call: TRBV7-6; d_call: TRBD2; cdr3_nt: TGTGCCAGCAGCGGTTTTGGCGGGAGCGTATCGAATGAGCAGTTCTTC; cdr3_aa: CASSGFGGSVSNEQFF
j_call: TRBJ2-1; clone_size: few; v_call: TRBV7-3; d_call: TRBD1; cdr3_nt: TGTGCCAGCAGCCCCGTCCCAGGGGGCAATGAGCAGTTCTTC; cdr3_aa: CASSPVPGGNEQFF
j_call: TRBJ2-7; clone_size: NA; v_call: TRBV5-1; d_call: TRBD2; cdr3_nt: TGCGCCAGCAGCTTGGGACTAGCAGCCCACGAGCAGTACTTC; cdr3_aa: CASSLGLAAHEQYF
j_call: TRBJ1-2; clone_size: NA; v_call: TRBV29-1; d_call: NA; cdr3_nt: TGCAGCGTAAAACGTGGGGCAGACTATGGCTACACCTTC; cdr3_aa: CSVKRGADYGYTF